This T cell receptor (beta chain) was sequenced in a study of regulatory T cells in long-lasting Graves disease. General observations from the study: Persistent Graves' patients showed less TCR diversity than newly diagnosed ones. Not thyroid tissue but only peripheral blood was studied.

Comment on this clonotype: Its antigen remains unknown. One base away lies a much larger clone, so this may be a sequencing read error.

The sample's time point: persistent/refractory GD, antithyroid drugs over 5 years with positive TRAb. PBMC RNA served as the TCR library source. Combining iRepertoire HTBI primers with Arm-PCR of CDR3 regions, the authors built TCR beta libraries. From the multiplex PCR reads, TCRdb called clonotypes with MiXCR, one entry per CDR3 protein. This table has around 510,000 distinct CDR3 sequences, around 21% appearing once. The source of this sequence is a female donor with Graves disease. Sequencing used peripheral blood mononuclear cells (PBMCs), obtained when the disease was refractory, from a patient treated with antithyroid drugs.

The CDR3: CASSLANSYQETQCF. The CDR3 DNA reads TGTGCCAGCAGCTTAGCCAATTCGTACCAAGAGACCCAGTGCTTC. This chain links TRBV28 with TRBJ2-5, with D uncertain. The CDR3 has 15 residues. The germline CDR1 and CDR2 sequences are MDHEN and SYDVKM.